A selection of T cell receptor beta chains follows, all from one sample in a study of T cells in Graves' hyperthyroidism and ophthalmopathy. TCRdb re-called the multiplex PCR reads through MiXCR, storing one row per CDR3 protein. The sample yields 650,000 to 750,000 distinct CDR3 sequences, roughly 15% seen once. Sequenced: blood. Receptors were obtained from a woman aged 18-30 years with Graves' hyperthyroidism. The CDR3 runs from the conserved cysteine through the conserved F or W. The D gene is left open where the match is weak. A row's size may be missing; if present it is once, few, many or a size class.

v_call,j_call,clone_size,d_call,cdr3_nt,cdr3_aa
TRBV12-3/TRBV12-4,TRBJ2-7,-,-,TGTGCCAGCAGTTTATCGTGGGACTCCTACGAGCAGTACTTC,CASSLSWDSYEQYF
TRBV2,TRBJ2-7,-,-,TGTGCCGATCGGACAGTAGGCTCCTACGAGCAGTACTTC,CADRTVGSYEQYF
TRBV20-1,TRBJ2-5,many,-,TGCAGTGCTAGAGGGGGCACCTCCCAGCCCCAGTACTTC,CSARGGTSQPQYF
TRBV4-3,TRBJ2-1,many,-,TGCGCCAGCAGCCGCAGGGAAAGCTATGAGCAGTTCTTC,CASSRRESYEQFF
TRBV4-1,TRBJ2-4,-,TRBD2,TGCGCCAGCAGCCCAGGTGCGCGGCGGGGGGATAACATTCAGTACTTC,CASSPGARRGDNIQYF
TRBV3-1,TRBJ1-1,-,TRBD1,TGTGCCAGCAGCCAAGGCCGATTGACAGGGACAATGAACACTGAAGCTTTCTTT,CASSQGRLTGTMNTEAFF
TRBV10-3,TRBJ2-2,many,-,TGTGCCATCAGGGGTAGCGCGAACACCGGGGAGCTGTTTTTT,CAIRGSANTGELFF
TRBV9,TRBJ2-1,many,TRBD2,TGTGCCAGCAGCCCCCGGGCTAGCGGGATTTCCTACAATGAGCAGTTCTTC,CASSPRASGISYNEQFF
TRBV11-2,TRBJ2-3,-,TRBD1,TGTGCCAGCAGCTACCAGGGGGCGGATACGCAGTATTTT,CASSYQGADTQYF
TRBV13,TRBJ2-3,-,TRBD2,TGTGCCAGCAGCGCAACTAGCGAGGCAGATACGCAGTATTTT,CASSATSEADTQYF
TRBV29-1,TRBJ2-1,many,TRBD2,TGCAGCGTCCGACTAGCGGGTGAGCAGTTCTTC,CSVRLAGEQFF
TRBV28,TRBJ2-1,many,-,TGTGCCAGCAGTTCCATGCACTGGTCGGAAAGTGAGCAGTTCTTC,CASSSMHWSESEQFF
TRBV5-6,TRBJ2-3,-,-,TGTGCCAGCAGCTCCCTCGTGGAGGCGAACACAGATACGCAGTATTTT,CASSSLVEANTDTQYF
TRBV7-3,TRBJ2-1,many,-,TGTGCCAGCAGCTCGACTGGCAATGAGCAGTTCTTC,CASSSTGNEQFF
TRBV11-2,TRBJ2-3,-,TRBD2,TGTGCCAGCAGTCGCAGACTAGCGGGAGCCGAGAGCACAGATACGCAGTATTTT,CASSRRLAGAESTDTQYF
TRBV7-9,TRBJ2-1,-,TRBD1,TGTGCCAGCAGCTTAGCAGGACAGGGCCTTGAGCAGTTCTTC,CASSLAGQGLEQFF
TRBV30,TRBJ2-7,many,TRBD1,TGTGCCTGGAGCCGGGGACAGGGTTTATACGAGCAGTACTTC,CAWSRGQGLYEQYF